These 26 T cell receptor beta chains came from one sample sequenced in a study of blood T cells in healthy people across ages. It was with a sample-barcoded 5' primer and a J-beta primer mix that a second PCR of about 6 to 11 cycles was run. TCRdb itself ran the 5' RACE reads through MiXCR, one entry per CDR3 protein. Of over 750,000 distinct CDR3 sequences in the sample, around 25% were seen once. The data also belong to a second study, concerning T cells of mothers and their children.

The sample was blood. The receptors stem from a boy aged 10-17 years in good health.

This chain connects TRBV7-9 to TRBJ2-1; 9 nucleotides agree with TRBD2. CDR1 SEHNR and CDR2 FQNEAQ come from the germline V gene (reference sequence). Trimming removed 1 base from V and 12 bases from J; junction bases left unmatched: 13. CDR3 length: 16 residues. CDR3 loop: CASSLGEESLAGRQFF. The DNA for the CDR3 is TGTGCCAGCAGCTTAGGTGAGGAGAGCCTAGCGGGAAGGCAGTTCTTC.

This CDR3 is CASSFGTATYEQYF. The CDR3 DNA sequence: TGTGCCAGCAGCTTCGGGACGGCCACCTACGAGCAGTACTTC. The V and J genes are TRBV11-2 and TRBJ2-7; D assignment may be TRBD1 or TRBD2 (5 bases each). Per germline, CDR1 SGHAT and CDR2 FQNNGV. The CDR3 length is 14 residues. V dropped 3 bases and J dropped 2 bases, with 11 bases sitting between them.

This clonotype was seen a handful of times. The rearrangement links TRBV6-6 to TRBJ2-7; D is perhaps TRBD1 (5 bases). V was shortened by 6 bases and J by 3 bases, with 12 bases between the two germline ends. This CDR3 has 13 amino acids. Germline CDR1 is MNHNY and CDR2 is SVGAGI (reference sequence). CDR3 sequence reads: CASRTAELYEQYF. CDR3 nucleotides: TGTGCCAGCAGGACAGCAGAACTCTACGAGCAGTACTTC.

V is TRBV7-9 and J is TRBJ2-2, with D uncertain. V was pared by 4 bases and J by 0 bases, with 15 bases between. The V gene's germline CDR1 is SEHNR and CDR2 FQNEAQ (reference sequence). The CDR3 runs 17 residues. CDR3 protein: CASSSRPYSTNTGELFF. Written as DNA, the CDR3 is TGTGCCAGCAGCTCCAGACCATACAGTACGAACACCGGGGAGCTGTTTTTT.

CDR3: CSVAWTEETQYF. As DNA, the CDR3 is TGCAGCGTAGCATGGACGGAAGAGACCCAGTACTTC. This chain uses TRBV29-1 with TRBJ2-5; D gene uncertain. Germline V gene data show CDR1 as SQVTM and CDR2 as ANQGSEA. The CDR3 has 12 residues. V lost 6 bases, J lost 3 bases, and 11 bases lay in between. Using reference TRBV29-1 and TRBJ2-5 for the parts outside the CDR3, the full variable domain is SAVISQKPSRDICQRGTSLTIQCQVDSQVTMMFWYRQQPGQSLTLIATANQGSEATYESGFVIDKFPISRPNLTFSTLTVSNMSPEDSSIYLCSVAWTEETQYFGPGTRLLVL.

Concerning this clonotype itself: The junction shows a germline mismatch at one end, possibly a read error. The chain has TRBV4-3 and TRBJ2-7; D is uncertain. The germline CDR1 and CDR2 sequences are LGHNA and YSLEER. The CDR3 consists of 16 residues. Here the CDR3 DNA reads TGCGCCAGCAGCCAAGATAGGGCAGGCACCTCCTACGAGCAGCACTTC. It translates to CASSQDRAGTSYEQHF.

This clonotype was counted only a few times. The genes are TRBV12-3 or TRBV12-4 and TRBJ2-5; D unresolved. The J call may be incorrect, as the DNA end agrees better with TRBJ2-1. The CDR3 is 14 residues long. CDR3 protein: CASSALDTGREQFF. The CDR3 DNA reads TGTGCCAGCAGTGCCCTAGACACGGGTCGAGAGCAGTTCTTC.

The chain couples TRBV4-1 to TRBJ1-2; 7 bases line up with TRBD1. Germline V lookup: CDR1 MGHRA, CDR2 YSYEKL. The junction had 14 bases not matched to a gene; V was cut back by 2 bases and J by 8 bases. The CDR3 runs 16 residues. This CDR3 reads CASSQTTGDLWWGYTF. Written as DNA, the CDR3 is TGCGCCAGCAGCCAAACTACAGGGGATCTATGGTGGGGCTACACCTTC.

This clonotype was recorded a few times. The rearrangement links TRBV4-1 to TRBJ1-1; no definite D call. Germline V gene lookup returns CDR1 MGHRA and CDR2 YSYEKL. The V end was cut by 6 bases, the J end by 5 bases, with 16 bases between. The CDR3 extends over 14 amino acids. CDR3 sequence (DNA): TGCGCCAGCAGAGCACCGGAGAAAGGGACTGAAGCTTTCTTT. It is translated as CASRAPEKGTEAFF.

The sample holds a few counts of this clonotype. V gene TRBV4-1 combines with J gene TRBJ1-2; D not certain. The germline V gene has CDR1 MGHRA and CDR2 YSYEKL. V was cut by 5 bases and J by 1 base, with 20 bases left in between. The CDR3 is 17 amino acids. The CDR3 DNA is TGCGCCAGCAGCGGGCGGGTAGGACCGATATTTAACTATGGCTACACCTTC. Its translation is CASSGRVGPIFNYGYTF.

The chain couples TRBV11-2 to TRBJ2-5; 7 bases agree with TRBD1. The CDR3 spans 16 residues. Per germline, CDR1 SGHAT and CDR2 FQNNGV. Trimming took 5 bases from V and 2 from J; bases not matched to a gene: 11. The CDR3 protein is CASSTTSGTEQETQYF. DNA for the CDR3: TGTGCCAGCAGCACAACGTCCGGGACAGAACAAGAGACCCAGTACTTC. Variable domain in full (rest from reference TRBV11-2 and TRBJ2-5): EAGVAQSPRYKIIEKRQSVAFWCNPISGHATLYWYQQILGQGPKLLIQFQNNGVVDDSQLPKDRFSAERLKGVDSTLKIQPAKLEDSAVYLCASSTTSGTEQETQYFGPGTRLLVL.

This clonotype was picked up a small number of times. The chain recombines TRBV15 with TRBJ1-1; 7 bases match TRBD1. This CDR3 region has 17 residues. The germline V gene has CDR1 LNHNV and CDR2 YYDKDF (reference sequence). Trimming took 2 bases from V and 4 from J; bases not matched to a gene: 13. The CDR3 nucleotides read TGTGCCACCAGCAGATCCTTACAGGGGACGGGCCTCACTGAAGCTTTCTTT. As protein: CATSRSLQGTGLTEAFF.

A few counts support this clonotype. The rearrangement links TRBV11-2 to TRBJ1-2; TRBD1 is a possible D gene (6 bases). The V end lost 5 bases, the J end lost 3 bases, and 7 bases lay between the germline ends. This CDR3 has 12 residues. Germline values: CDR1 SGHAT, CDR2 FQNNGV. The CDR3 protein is CASSRQDYGYTF. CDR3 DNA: TGTGCCAGCAGCCGACAGGACTATGGCTACACCTTC.

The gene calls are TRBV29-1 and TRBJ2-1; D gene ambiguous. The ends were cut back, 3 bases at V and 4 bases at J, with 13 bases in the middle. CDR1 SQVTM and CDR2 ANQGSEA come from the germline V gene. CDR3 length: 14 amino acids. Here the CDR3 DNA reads TGCAGCGTTGAGGGCCCCGAAAAATACAATGAGCAGTTCTTC. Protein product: CSVEGPEKYNEQFF.

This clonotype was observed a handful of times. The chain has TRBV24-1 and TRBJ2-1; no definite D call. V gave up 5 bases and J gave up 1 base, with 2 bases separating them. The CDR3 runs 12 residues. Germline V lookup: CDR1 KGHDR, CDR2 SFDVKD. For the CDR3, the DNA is TGTGCCACCAGTGCGTCCTACAATGAGCAGTTCTTC. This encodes CATSASYNEQFF.

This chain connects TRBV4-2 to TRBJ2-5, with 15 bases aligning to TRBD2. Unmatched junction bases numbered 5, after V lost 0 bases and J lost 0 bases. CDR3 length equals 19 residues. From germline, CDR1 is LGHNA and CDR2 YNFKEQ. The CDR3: CASSQEGTSGRTYQETQYF. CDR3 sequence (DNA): TGTGCCAGCAGCCAAGAAGGGACTAGCGGGAGGACGTACCAAGAGACCCAGTACTTC.

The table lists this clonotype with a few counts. The CDR3 spells CAIKNSGEYNEQFF. In nucleotides, the CDR3 is TGTGCCATCAAGAACAGCGGGGAATACAATGAGCAGTTCTTC. The chain couples TRBV10-3 to TRBJ2-1; TRBD2 aligns across 7 bases. The CDR3 contains 14 residues. Germline V gene sequence: CDR1 ENHRY, CDR2 SYGVKD. V lost 7 bases and J lost 4; bases outside the gene matches: 7.

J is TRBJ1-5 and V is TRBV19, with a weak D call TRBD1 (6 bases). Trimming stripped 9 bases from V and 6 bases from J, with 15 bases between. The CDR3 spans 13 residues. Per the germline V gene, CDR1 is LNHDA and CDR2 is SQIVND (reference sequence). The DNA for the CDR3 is TGTGCCAGCGAGGCAGGGGCGTCTCAGCCCCAGCATTTT. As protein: CASEAGASQPQHF. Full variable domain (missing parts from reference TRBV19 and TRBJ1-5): DGGITQSPKYLFRKEGQNVTLSCEQNLNHDAMYWYRQDPGQGLRLIYYSQIVNDFQKGDIAEGYSVSREKKESFPLTVTSAQKNPTAFYLCASEAGASQPQHFGDGTRLSIL.

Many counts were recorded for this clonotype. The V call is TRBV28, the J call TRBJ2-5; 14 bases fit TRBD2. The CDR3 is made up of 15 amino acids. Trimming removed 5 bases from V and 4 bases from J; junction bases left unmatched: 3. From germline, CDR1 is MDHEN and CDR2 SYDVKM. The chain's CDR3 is CASSPGLAGGETQYF. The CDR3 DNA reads TGTGCCAGCAGTCCCGGACTAGCGGGAGGAGAGACCCAGTACTTC.

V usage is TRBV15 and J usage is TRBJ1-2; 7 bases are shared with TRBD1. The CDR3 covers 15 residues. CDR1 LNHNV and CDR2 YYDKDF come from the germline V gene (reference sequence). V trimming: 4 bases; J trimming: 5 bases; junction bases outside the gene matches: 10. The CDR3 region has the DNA TGTGCCACCAGCACCCCCCGGGACAGAGATTATGGCTACACCTTC. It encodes CATSTPRDRDYGYTF.

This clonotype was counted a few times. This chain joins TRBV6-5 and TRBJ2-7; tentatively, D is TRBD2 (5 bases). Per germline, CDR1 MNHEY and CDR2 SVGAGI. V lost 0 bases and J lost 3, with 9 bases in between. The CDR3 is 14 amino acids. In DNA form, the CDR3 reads TGTGCCAGCAGTTACTCGAGGGCGGGCTACGAGCAGTACTTC. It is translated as CASSYSRAGYEQYF.

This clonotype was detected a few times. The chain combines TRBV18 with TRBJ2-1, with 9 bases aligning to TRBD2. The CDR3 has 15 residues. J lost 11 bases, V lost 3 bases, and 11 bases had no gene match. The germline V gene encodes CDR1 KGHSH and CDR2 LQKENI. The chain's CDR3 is CASSPPSGTFRQQFF. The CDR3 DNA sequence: TGTGCCAGCTCACCCCCTAGCGGGACTTTCCGCCAGCAGTTCTTC.

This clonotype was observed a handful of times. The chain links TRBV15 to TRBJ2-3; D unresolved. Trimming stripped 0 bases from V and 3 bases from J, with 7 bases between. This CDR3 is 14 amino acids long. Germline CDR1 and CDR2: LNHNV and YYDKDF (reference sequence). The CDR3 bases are TGTGCCACCAGCAGAGATGCAGCGACAGATACGCAGTATTTT. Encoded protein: CATSRDAATDTQYF.

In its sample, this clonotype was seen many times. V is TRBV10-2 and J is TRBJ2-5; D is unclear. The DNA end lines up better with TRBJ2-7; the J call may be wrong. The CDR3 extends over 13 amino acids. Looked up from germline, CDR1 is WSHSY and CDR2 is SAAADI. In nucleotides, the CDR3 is TGCGCCAGCAGTCCTTCGTTCGGTTCCGAGCAGTACTTC. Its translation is CASSPSFGSEQYF.

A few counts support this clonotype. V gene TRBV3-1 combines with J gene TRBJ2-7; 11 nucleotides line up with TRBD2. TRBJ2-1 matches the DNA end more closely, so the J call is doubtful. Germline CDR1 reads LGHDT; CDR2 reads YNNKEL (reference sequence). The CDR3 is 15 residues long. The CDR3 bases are TGTGCCAGCAGCCAAGAGGCTAGCGGGGGGATTAAGCAGTTCTTC. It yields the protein CASSQEASGGIKQFF.

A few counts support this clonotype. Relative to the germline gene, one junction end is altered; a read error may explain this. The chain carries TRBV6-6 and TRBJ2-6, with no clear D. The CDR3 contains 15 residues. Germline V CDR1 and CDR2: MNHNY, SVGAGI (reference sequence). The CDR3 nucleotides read TGTGCCAGCAGCTACTTTGCCTCTGGGGCCAACGTCCTGACTTTC. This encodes CASSYFASGANVLTF.